Presented here are 2 T cell receptor beta chains from one specimen sequenced in a study of blood T cell repertoires in COVID-19. The assay was immunoSEQ multiplex PCR, and TCRdb's table has in-frame clones only and misses some. The table includes over 150,000 clones, 83% detected once. The sample was peripheral blood. All receptors come from a woman aged 55-70 years with COVID-19, enrolled during active disease.

The CDR3 sequence is CASSPAPPTGGYGYTF. CDR3 DNA: TGTGCCAGCAGTCCCGCACCCCCCACAGGGGGCTATGGCTACACCTTC. This chain joins TRBV27 and TRBJ1-2; 8 bases agree with TRBD1. V trimming: 5 bases; J trimming: 4 bases; junction bases outside the gene matches: 12. Germline V gene sequence: CDR1 MNHEY, CDR2 SMNVEV (reference sequence). The CDR3 covers 16 residues.

CDR3 amino acids: CASSTDSGTEAFF. CDR3 sequence (DNA): TGTGCCAGCAGTACCGACAGTGGGACTGAAGCTTTCTTT. The rearrangement uses TRBV6-6 and TRBJ1-1; D might be TRBD1 (5 bases). Trimming removed 5 bases at V and 5 bases at J, with 12 bases between. CDR3 length equals 13 residues. Germline CDR1 reads MNHNY; CDR2 reads SVGAGI (reference sequence).